The 4 T cell receptor beta chains below all came from one sample that was sequenced in a study of cytomegalovirus exposure and HLA in healthy donors. The primer mix had 60 Vbeta and 13 Jbeta primers. Assay: immunoSEQ multiplex PCR; the TCRdb copy retains only in-frame clones and omits some. In the table there are about 150,000 clones, approximately 68% of which are singletons. The sequencing input was PBMCs. The receptor set was obtained from a man in his fifties or sixties in good health and CMV-seronegative.

This clone occurred once. This chain joins TRBV4-3 and TRBJ2-3; 13 nucleotides agree with TRBD2. CDR1 is LGHNA and CDR2 is YSLEER in the germline V gene. J was trimmed by 6 bases and V by 0 bases; bases with no gene match: 12. The CDR3 length is 19 residues. The CDR3 spells CASSQDVTRLAGGVDTQYF. The CDR3, as DNA: TGCGCCAGCAGCCAAGATGTAACGAGACTAGCGGGGGGAGTGGATACGCAGTATTTT.

The CDR3 coding sequence is TGTGCCTGGAGTGTAGAGGGCAATCAGCCCCAGCATTTT. This sequence encodes CAWSVEGNQPQHF. The J gene is TRBJ1-5, the V gene TRBV30; D unclear. The CDR3 length is 13 residues. Germline CDR1 GTSNPN, CDR2 SVGIG (reference sequence). Trimming took 0 bases from V and 2 from J, leaving 5 bases between them. Variable domain in full (rest from reference TRBV30 and TRBJ1-5): SQTIHQWPATLVQPVGSPLSLECTVEGTSNPNLYWYRQAAGRGLQLLFYSVGIGQISSEVPQNLSASRPQDRQFILSSKKLLLSDSGFYLCAWSVEGNQPQHFGDGTRLSIL.

This chain connects TRBV9 to TRBJ1-1; D remains unclear. The V gene's germline CDR1 is SGDLS and CDR2 YYNGEE. The CDR3 extends over 14 amino acids. V was clipped by 3 bases and J by 7 bases, with 16 bases between them. The CDR3 DNA reads as TGTGCCAGCAGCGCAAAACTCGCCGGTAATGAAGCTTTCTTT. Its translation: CASSAKLAGNEAFF.

The V and J genes are TRBV29-1 and TRBJ2-7; tentatively, D is TRBD1 (6 bases). CDR3 size: 15 residues. From germline, CDR1 is SQVTM and CDR2 ANQGSEA. Trimming pared 1 base from V and 4 bases from J, leaving 17 bases between. The DNA of the CDR3 is TGCAGCGTTGAAGGCCTCAAACAGGGTTTGTACGAGCAGTACTTC. Residues: CSVEGLKQGLYEQYF.